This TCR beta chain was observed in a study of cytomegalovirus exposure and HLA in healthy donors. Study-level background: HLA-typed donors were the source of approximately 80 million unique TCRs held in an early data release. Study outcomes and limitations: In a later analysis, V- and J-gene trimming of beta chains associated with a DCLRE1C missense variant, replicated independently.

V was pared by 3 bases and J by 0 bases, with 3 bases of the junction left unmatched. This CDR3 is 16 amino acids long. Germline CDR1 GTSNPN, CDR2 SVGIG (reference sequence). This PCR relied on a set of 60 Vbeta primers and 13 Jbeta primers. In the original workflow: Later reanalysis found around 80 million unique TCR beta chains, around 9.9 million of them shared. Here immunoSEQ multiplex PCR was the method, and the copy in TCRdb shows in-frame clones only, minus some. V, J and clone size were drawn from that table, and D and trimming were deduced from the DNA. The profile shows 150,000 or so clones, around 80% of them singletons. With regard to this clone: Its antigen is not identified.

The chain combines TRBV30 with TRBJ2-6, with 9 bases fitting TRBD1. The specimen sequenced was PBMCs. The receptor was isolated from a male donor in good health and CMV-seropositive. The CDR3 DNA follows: TGTGCCTGGAGGGGACAGGGAGTCTCTGGGGCCAACGTCCTGACTTTC. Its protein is CAWRGQGVSGANVLTF.